What follows are 5 T cell receptor beta chains derived from one specimen sequenced in a study of resident and recirculating memory T cells in vitiligo. Method: immunoSEQ multiplex PCR; TCRdb's copy keeps in-frame clones and lacks some. The sample contains tens of thousands of clones, approximately 93% of which appear only once. Source material: blood. These receptors originate from a male donor with vitiligo.

This chain links TRBV15 with TRBJ1-2; maybe TRBD1 (5 bases). The CDR3 consists of 15 residues. From germline, CDR1 is LNHNV and CDR2 YYDKDF (reference sequence). V shed 0 bases and J shed 4 bases, with 12 bases lying between them. The CDR3 loop is CATSRDGGGAYGYTF. Here the CDR3 DNA reads TGTGCCACCAGCAGAGATGGGGGGGGTGCCTATGGCTACACCTTC.

This chain links TRBV19 with TRBJ1-1; no clear D. Germline lookup yields CDR1 LNHDA and CDR2 SQIVND (reference sequence). Trimming left V 0 bases short and J 5 bases short, with 7 bases between. The CDR3 spans 13 residues. Here the CDR3 DNA reads TGTGCCAGTAGTATAGAAGCGTTGACTGAAGCTTTCTTT. Its protein product is CASSIEALTEAFF. The full variable domain, rest sourced from reference TRBV19 and TRBJ1-1, is DGGITQSPKYLFRKEGQNVTLSCEQNLNHDAMYWYRQDPGQGLRLIYYSQIVNDFQKGDIAEGYSVSREKKESFPLTVTSAQKNPTAFYLCASSIEALTEAFFGQGTRLTVV.

V and J are TRBV9 and TRBJ2-1; 8 bases map to TRBD2. The V gene end was trimmed by 2 bases and the J gene end by 9 bases; junction bases not matched to a gene: 16. From germline, CDR1 is SGDLS and CDR2 YYNGEE. The CDR3 is 17 residues long. The CDR3 protein is CASSVGPGLGLFAEQFF. In DNA, the CDR3 is TGTGCCAGCAGCGTGGGGCCGGGACTAGGTTTGTTCGCTGAGCAGTTCTTC.

The chain joins TRBV6-5 to TRBJ1-1; unclear D gene. V was clipped by 10 bases and J by 1 base, with 10 bases between them. The length of the CDR3 is 12 residues. Germline CDR1 is MNHEY and CDR2 is SVGAGI. The CDR3 sequence is CATQLRNTEAFF. CDR3 in DNA: TGTGCCACGCAACTCCGGAACACTGAAGCTTTCTTT.

This clone was counted between two and nine times. V usage is TRBV28 and J usage is TRBJ1-5; D remains unclear. Trimming removed 7 bases from V and 3 bases from J, with 10 bases in between. The CDR3 length is 13 residues. Per germline, CDR1 MDHEN and CDR2 SYDVKM. The CDR3, as DNA: TGTGCCAGCACCCAGGCTCTCAATCAGCCCCAGCATTTT. Residues: CASTQALNQPQHF. The full variable domain, its missing parts supplied by reference TRBV28 and TRBJ1-5, is DVKVTQSSRYLVKRTGEKVFLECVQDMDHENMFWYRQDPGLGLRLIYFSYDVKMKEKGDIPEGYSVSREKKERFSLILESASTNQTSMYLCASTQALNQPQHFGDGTRLSIL.